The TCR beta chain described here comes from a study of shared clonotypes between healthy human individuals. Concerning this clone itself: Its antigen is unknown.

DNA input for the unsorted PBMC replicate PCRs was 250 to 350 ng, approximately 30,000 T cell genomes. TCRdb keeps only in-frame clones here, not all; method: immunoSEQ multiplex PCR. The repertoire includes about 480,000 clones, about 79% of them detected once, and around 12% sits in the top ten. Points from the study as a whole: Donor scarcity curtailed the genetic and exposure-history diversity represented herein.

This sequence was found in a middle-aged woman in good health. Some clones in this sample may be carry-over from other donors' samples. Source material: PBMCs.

The CDR3, as DNA: TGTGCCAGCAGTCCGCGGACAGGGGGTACATATGGTGGCTACACCTTC. Its protein product is CASSPRTGGTYGGYTF. This chain joins TRBV27 and TRBJ1-2; the match to TRBD1 covers 10 bases. CDR1 MNHEY and CDR2 SMNVEV come from the germline V gene (reference sequence). V was clipped by 5 bases and J by 7 bases; unmatched bases: 13. CDR3 length: 16 amino acids.